Given below is one T cell receptor (beta chain) in context. The target of this receptor is not known. No quality values exist for individual bases; no much larger clone is one base distant. CDR1 is given as MNHEY and CDR2 as SVGAGI, both from the germline V gene. The V end loses 8 bases and the J end loses 0 bases, and a stretch of 11 bases separates them. The CDR3 sequence holds 13 residues, the cysteine and phenylalanine included. The kept DNA is CDR3 alone, 39 bases in frame from the first base. These data come from a study of cytomegalovirus exposure and HLA in healthy donors (dated by TCRdb to about 2017). Broadly, across the study: An earlier analysis of several hundred of the donors reported 250 to 350 Gb of sequence data and more than 90 million unique TCR beta sequences from roughly 200 million T cells. A later analysis re-examined previously published TCR beta repertoires from around 670 donors and added high-resolution HLA genotyping to investigate patterns of TCR occurrence. The genetic ancestry cluster associated with self-reported Caucasian donors included 81% of the roughly 400 genotyped donors. Roughly 300 gigabases of sequencing data and 91 million or so unique TCR sequences made up an early release that covered several hundred HLA-typed donors. The study combined high-throughput TCR immunosequencing, statistical association of individual TCRs with disease status, and machine learning to predict cytomegalovirus infection status. Across around 400 genotyped donors of the cohort, an average of roughly 250,000 unique TCR beta nucleotide sequences per donor were sequenced, and 15% to 20% of those sequences were non-productive. The number of donors typed differed by locus, with roughly 620-640 for A, B, C, DRB1 and DQB1, 522 for DQA1, under 610 for DPA1, and some 440 for DPB1. Genome-wide SNP genotypes for about 65% of the 666 donors were used in a later genetic analysis, which treated that subset as a discovery cohort. Besides the first cohort of more than 650 subjects, a separate validation cohort made up of 120 different subjects was used. Four to six DR-DQ haplotypes were handled as single units for association and clustering, since linkage in the cohort was strong. The study aimed to test whether cataloging public T cell receptors could reveal signatures of past pathogen exposure. HLA typing covered class I and class II loci at four-digit resolution. In the later analysis, no new phenotypic data were used to find candidate immune exposures; instead, reliance was placed on TCR beta sequences and their occurrence across donors. Donor age, sex, ethnicity and CMV serostatus were collected together with the repertoire data. Every repertoire in the discovery cohort had been generated on one and the same sequencing platform. The T cell repertoires of about 700 subjects were profiled by immunosequencing and related to cytomegalovirus serostatus. In an earlier analysis of 500 to 650 of the donors, high-throughput TCR beta sequencing was used to judge whether each TCR beta V gene segment behaved as functional or pseudogenic. Summary of the overall study and its limitations: Because HLA typing was unavailable for some donors at each locus, only the typed subset was used in association tests. Correlated functional status among segregating V segments might reflect linkage disequilibrium, but an unknown experimental factor could not be ruled out. Several of the top co-occurrence clusters appeared to be linked to parvovirus B19, influenza, CMV and Epstein-Barr virus, according to a later analysis. It was suggested by the authors that the approach could potentially be generalized to other disease states and immunological phenotypes. Cytomegalovirus status was reported to be diagnosed by the classifier with high specificity and sensitivity in both the original and validation cohorts. Presence/absence analyses assumed roughly uniform sequencing depth across donors, an assumption that may not hold. A few of the identified cytomegalovirus-associated TCR beta chains were confirmed in vitro to be specific for cytomegalovirus antigens. In a later genetic analysis, a missense DCLRE1C variant was associated with V-gene and J-gene trimming of TCR beta chains, and the association was replicated in an independent cohort. A later analysis found that TCR association rates varied across HLA loci, with DRB1 alleles showing the most associated TCRs and HLA-C alleles the fewest. Most TCR sequences were observed very rarely across donors, whereas some public TCRs were present in many individuals. A group of highly shared sequence variants was considered likely to be a technical artifact of the sequencing pipeline. Only TCR beta chains were sequenced in this cohort, and the absence of alpha or paired-chain data limited detectable features. Some IMGT-functional V segments, including TRBV6-2 and TRBV6-3, could not be told apart with the 87-base-pair reads, so those segments were excluded. A later analysis associated 16,951 TCR beta sequences with specific HLA alleles at a false discovery rate of 0.05. A further reported finding was that TCR beta sequences accurately predicted the HLA-A and HLA-B alleles for most subjects in the first cohort. The only immune exposure information available for the cohort was CMV serostatus. Because counts were too low, about 15 rarely observed V segments, including chromosome 9 orphons, were left out of the earlier analysis of over 550 of the donors. In an earlier analysis of some 540 of the donors, most TCR beta V segments appeared in productive rearrangements about 87% or about 30% of the time, broadly matching IMGT annotations. When HLA alleles, especially DR and DQ, strongly co-occurred, attributing TCR associations to individual alleles was difficult. Compared with the roughly 700-donor mean, donors in an Asian-associated ancestry cluster had fewer N-insertions in productive TCRs, according to a later genetic analysis. In a later analysis, most CMV-associated TCR beta chains were found to appear HLA-restricted, with HLA associations seemingly driven largely by CMV exposure. In the study, some 160 TCR beta chains were listed as associated with cytomegalovirus. Compared with equally common non-associated chains, HLA-associated TCR beta chains in a later analysis were more clonally expanded and had lower generation probabilities.

In total, 630 or so healthy bone marrow donors made up the cohort. At the time of sampling, all cohort members were nominally healthy, though unrecorded immune exposures were likely present. The donor was CMV seronegative and was included in the group of under 450 seronegative cohort members. Each donor provided a peripheral blood sample, and peripheral blood mononuclear cells were used for TCR beta sequencing. Genomic DNA was extracted from the blood cell samples with the Qiagen DNeasy Blood Extraction Kit. The library was generated by the immunoSEQ multiplex PCR assay. A mixture of 60 forward primers for TCR Vbeta segments and 13 reverse primers for TCR Jbeta segments was used in the multiplex PCR. The CDR3 region of rearranged TCR beta genes was amplified from genomic DNA with a multiplex PCR assay. On the Illumina HiSeq System, the amplified TCR beta libraries were sequenced as 87-base-pair reads. Per the authors' processing: Across the roughly 640 repertoires, a later analysis counted 78 million or so unique TCR beta chains, 9 million to 14 million of which were shared by at least two donors. A nearest-neighbor algorithm error-corrected the raw reads and collapsed the reads into unique sequences, merging closely related sequences to remove PCR and sequencing errors. Alignment of CDR3 sequences to IMGT reference sequences was used to assign V, D and J gene segments. For a sequence to be retained, a match of at least six nucleotides to both a V gene segment and a J gene segment was required. A rearrangement was called productive if the CDR3 had no stop codons and remained in frame with V and J, and every other rearrangement was called non-productive. Following IMGT convention, CDR3 was defined as the stretch from the second conserved V-encoded cysteine to the conserved J-encoded phenylalanine. Sequences without an unambiguous match to a single V gene segment were excluded from the earlier analysis of approximately 600 of the donors. An earlier analysis of 550 to 650 of the donors classified V segments as functional when productive rearrangements were above 56.7% and as segregating when the standard deviation between donors was above 5%. To diagnose cytomegalovirus status from the catalog of TCR beta chain sequences, a statistical classification framework was built. In a later analysis, TCR nucleotide sequences were compared against IMGT/GENE-DB human TR gene sequences so that V and J genes could be assigned. The TCRdist pipeline was used in a later analysis to assign CDR3 sequences and most-parsimonious VDJ recombination scenarios. A later analysis defined each TCR beta chain by its CDR3 amino acid sequence plus V-gene family, and excluded reads lacking a unique V-gene family. In a later analysis, approximately 590 highly shared, low-generation-probability nucleotide sequences were removed to address suspected cross-contamination and a sequencing artifact. In a later analysis, a clonal expansion index was calculated for each public chain from normalized within-repertoire ranks of inferred template counts. A later analysis computed generation probabilities with a VDJ recombination model fitted to out-of-frame rearrangements, and checked the results against IGoR. Hypergeometric tests were used in a later analysis to score TCR-TCR, TCR-HLA and TCR-CMV co-occurrence, with a repertoire-size bias correction applied to the TCR pairs. In a later analysis, false discovery rates were estimated by permuting HLA or CMV assignments 20 times. In a later analysis, co-occurring TCRs were grouped using DBSCAN, and TCRdist sequence similarity was added for clustering within HLA-allele-positive subsets. Co-occurrence clustering excluded repertoires with fewer than 30,000 or more than 120,000 public chains, plus five with anomalous nucleotide sharing. TCRdb's version of the immuneACCESS table is confined to in-frame rearrangements and falls short of the full clone set. An unresolved V gene accounts for under half of the shortfall where checked; the remainder is of unknown origin. V and J calls and clone size come straight from that table; D and trimming were deduced from the DNA. The sample table records approximately 150,000 clones; roughly 79% of these occur just once. The ten largest clones represent 1.9% of the sample.

The receptor was derived from a woman aged 40-49 years in good health and CMV-seronegative. Here the chain combines TRBV6-5 and TRBJ2-7, and TRBD1 may be the D gene, going by 5 matching bases. Material for sequencing was PBMCs. CDR3 reads: CASGAYSSYEQYF. The nucleotide sequence is given as TGTGCCAGCGGGGCTTACAGCTCCTACGAGCAGTACTTC.